This passage covers 31 T cell receptor beta chains from one sample sequenced in a study of T-cell memory formation after mild COVID-19. TCRdb reanalysed the 5' RACE reads using MiXCR and keeps one entry per CDR3 protein. Of about 360,000 distinct CDR3 sequences in the sample, approximately 15% were seen once. Input material: PBMCs or a T cell subset sorted from them (not recorded which). These TCRs come from a man younger than 30 who had mild COVID-19 (a few samples of this study predate the infection). Cell type and time point are not known.

This sequence joins TRBV7-2 and TRBJ2-7; TRBD2 matches at 7 bases. The CDR3 totals 14 residues. After removal of 5 bases from V and 4 bases from J, the junction contained 8 bases not matched to a gene. CDR1 SGHTA and CDR2 FQGNSA come from the germline V gene. CDR3 residues: CASSTGLDHYEQYV. CDR3 DNA sequence: TGTGCCAGCAGCACCGGACTAGATCATTACGAGCAGTACGTC.

The chain combines TRBV5-1 with TRBJ2-3; 10 bases map to TRBD2. CDR1 and CDR2 (germline): SGHRS, YFSETQ. With 4 bases clipped from V and 6 bases from J, the junction kept 20 bases outside the gene matches. This CDR3 has 19 amino acids. DNA for the CDR3: TGCGCCAGCAGCCGCTCCGCGGGATGGAGCGGGGGGGAGGCGGATACGCAGTATTTT. Translated, it gives CASSRSAGWSGGEADTQYF.

The chain links TRBV5-4 to TRBJ2-3; TRBD2 might be the D (6 bases). Between the trimmed V and J ends, which lost 4 bases and 3 bases, there was a span of 12 bases. CDR3 length: 14 residues. Germline CDR1 SGHNT, CDR2 YYREEE (reference sequence). The CDR3 nucleotides read TGTGCCAGCAGCCTACCGAGCGGGACAGATACGCAGTATTTT. It encodes CASSLPSGTDTQYF.

The genes are TRBV9 and TRBJ2-1, with D possibly matching TRBD2 (5 bases). V lost 4 bases to trimming and J lost 9 bases, with 14 bases between them. Germline V gene lookup returns CDR1 SGDLS and CDR2 YYNGEE. This CDR3 has 13 residues. The CDR3 loop reads CASSRLAGGEQFF. The CDR3, as DNA: TGTGCCAGCAGCCGCTTAGCCGGAGGTGAGCAGTTCTTC.

This CDR3 reads CASSSDRAVTEAFF. For the CDR3, the DNA is TGTGCCAGCAGCTCGGACAGGGCAGTGACTGAAGCTTTCTTT. The V and J genes are TRBV7-9 and TRBJ1-1; 8 bases are shared with TRBD1. CDR1 is SEHNR, CDR2 FQNEAQ, per germline (reference sequence). The CDR3 length is 14 residues. Losses at the gene ends were 4 bases for V and 5 bases for J; bases not matched to a gene: 6.

V gene TRBV9 combines with J gene TRBJ2-5; TRBD2 might be the D (7 bases). The CDR3 is made up of 14 amino acids. Trimming removed 3 bases at V and 1 base at J, with 10 bases between. Germline CDR1 and CDR2: SGDLS and YYNGEE. The CDR3 sequence: CASSGGGSQETQYF. DNA of the CDR3: TGTGCCAGCAGCGGCGGGGGCTCCCAAGAGACCCAGTACTTC.

This sequence joins TRBV5-1 and TRBJ2-3; TRBD2 agrees at 8 bases. This CDR3 is 18 amino acids long. V shed 2 bases, J shed 5 bases, and the junction held 16 bases outside the gene matches. CDR1 is SGHRS, CDR2 YFSETQ, per germline. CDR3 sequence: CASSFRFIQRGHQDTQYF. The CDR3 nucleotides are TGCGCCAGCAGCTTTCGGTTTATCCAGCGGGGGCACCAAGATACGCAGTATTTT.

The gene calls are TRBV20-1 and TRBJ1-1; D might be TRBD1 (6 bases). With 0 bases removed from V and 8 bases from J, the gap between germline ends came to 13 bases. Germline V CDR1 and CDR2: DFQATT, SNEGSKA (reference sequence). This CDR3 has 13 amino acids. Written as DNA, the CDR3 is TGCAGTGCTAGAGAGGCAGGGGCCGCCGAAGCTTTCTTT. It codes for CSAREAGAAEAFF.

The chain links TRBV19 to TRBJ2-2, with 8 bases fitting TRBD1. V was pared by 4 bases and J by 5 bases, with 9 bases of the junction left unmatched. CDR1 is LNHDA, CDR2 SQIVND, per germline (reference sequence). CDR3 length: 16 residues. CDR3 sequence: CASSTTGGWSTGELFF. CDR3 nucleotides: TGTGCCAGTAGTACAACAGGGGGTTGGAGTACCGGGGAGCTGTTTTTT.

The V call is TRBV7-8, the J call TRBJ1-2; TRBD1 aligns across 7 bases. After removal of 5 bases from V and 2 bases from J, the junction contained 8 bases not matched to a gene. This CDR3 comprises 15 residues. The germline gives CDR1 SGHVS, CDR2 FQNEAQ. The CDR3 region has the DNA TGTGCCAGCAGCAAAGGGGGCGAGGGGAACTATGGCTACACCTTC. Amino acid sequence: CASSKGGEGNYGYTF.

The chain couples TRBV15 to TRBJ1-4; 7 nucleotides align to TRBD1. V shed 7 bases and J 7 bases; nucleotides not matched to a gene: 15. The CDR3 has 16 amino acids. The germline gives CDR1 LNHNV, CDR2 YYDKDF (reference sequence). CDR3 sequence: CATTEDRDYSPEKLFF. The CDR3 DNA reads as TGTGCCACCACGGAAGACAGGGACTATTCTCCTGAAAAACTGTTTTTT.

This clonotype was seen only a few times. The chain carries TRBV7-9 and TRBJ1-2; the D gene is possibly TRBD1 (6 bases). Trimming left V 5 bases short and J 1 base short, with 11 bases between. The CDR3 is 14 residues long. CDR1 and CDR2 from the germline V gene are SEHNR and FQNEAQ (reference sequence). CDR3 in amino acids: CASSKTGDNYGYTF. The CDR3 nucleotides are TGTGCCAGCAGCAAGACAGGAGATAACTATGGCTACACCTTC.

CDR3 protein: CASSQDQAGGPKDTQYF. The CDR3 DNA reads TGCGCCAGCAGCCAAGACCAAGCGGGGGGGCCAAAAGATACGCAGTATTTT. V is TRBV4-3 and J is TRBJ2-3; 10 nucleotides line up with TRBD2. The ends lost 0 bases at V and 5 bases at J; junction bases unmatched: 8. In germline, CDR1 is LGHNA, CDR2 YSLEER. This CDR3 has 17 amino acids.

This rearrangement joins TRBV7-6 to TRBJ2-3; 13 bases align to TRBD2. J gave up 2 bases and V 1 base, and 3 bases lay outside the gene matches. The germline V gene has CDR1 SGHVS and CDR2 FNYEAQ. The CDR3 is made up of 17 amino acids. The CDR3 is CASSLELAGGITDTQYF. CDR3 nucleotide sequence: TGTGCCAGCAGCTTAGAACTAGCGGGGGGGATCACAGATACGCAGTATTTT.

This chain uses TRBV6-5 with TRBJ1-4, with TRBD1 identical over 7 bases. This CDR3 has 14 amino acids. Trimming cost V 3 bases and J 8 bases; bases outside gene matches: 6. Germline V gene sequence: CDR1 MNHEY, CDR2 SVGAGI. The CDR3 DNA reads as TGTGCCAGCAGTTATCGACAGGGTACCGAAAAACTGTTTTTT. This gives the protein CASSYRQGTEKLFF.

This sequence joins TRBV5-1 and TRBJ1-2; D may be TRBD1 (5 bases). The V end was cut by 1 base, the J end by 0 bases, with 10 bases between. From germline, CDR1 is SGHRS and CDR2 YFSETQ. CDR3 length: 15 amino acids. DNA for the CDR3: TGCGCCAGCAGCTTGCACCGGGGACCTAACTATGGCTACACCTTC. Protein product: CASSLHRGPNYGYTF. Full variable domain (outside the CDR3, taken from reference TRBV5-1 and TRBJ1-2): KAGVTQTPRYLIKTRGQQVTLSCSPISGHRSVSWYQQTPGQGLQFLFEYFSETQRNKGNFPGRFSGRQFSNSRSEMNVSTLELGDSALYLCASSLHRGPNYGYTFGSGTRLTVV.

Comment on this clonotype: An end of the junction differs from the germline gene, which may be a read error. CDR3 nucleotide sequence: TGTGCCAGCAGTTTAACCGGGACAACTTTTTGGGAATTC. Translation: CASSLTGTTFWEF. The chain joins TRBV12-3 or TRBV12-4 to TRBJ1-2; TRBD1 is a possible D gene (6 bases). CDR3 length: 13 amino acids.

Comment on this clonotype: Mismatch with germline at one junction end may stem from a read error. Here the CDR3 DNA reads TGCGCCAGCAGCCAAGATCAGGCTCACACCGGGGAGATGTTTTTT. It is translated as CASSQDQAHTGEMFF. The rearrangement links TRBV4-1 to TRBJ2-2, with a weak D call TRBD2 (5 bases). The CDR3 covers 15 residues. Germline V lookup: CDR1 MGHRA, CDR2 YSYEKL.

The V call is TRBV6-5, the J call TRBJ2-3, with unresolved D. Trimming took off 0 bases at V and 5 bases at J, with 9 bases between the two ends. The CDR3 is 14 amino acids. Germline V gene sequence: CDR1 MNHEY, CDR2 SVGAGI. The CDR3 region has the DNA TGTGCCAGCAGTTACTCGGCCAGCCGAGATACGCAGTATTTT. Translation: CASSYSASRDTQYF.

The V call is TRBV7-9, the J call TRBJ1-1; D perhaps matches TRBD1 (6 bases). With 4 bases removed from V and 4 bases from J, the gap between germline ends came to 13 bases. CDR1 and CDR2 (germline): SEHNR, FQNEAQ (reference sequence). This CDR3 contains 14 residues. CDR3 sequence reads: CASSWEGGSTEAFF. The CDR3 DNA reads TGTGCCAGCAGCTGGGAGGGGGGGAGCACTGAAGCTTTCTTT.

This clonotype was seen a few times. The chain recombines TRBV9 with TRBJ2-2; D gene ambiguous. Germline assignment: CDR1 SGDLS and CDR2 YYNGEE. The CDR3 length is 12 residues. The V end was cut by 0 bases, the J end by 8 bases, with 5 bases between. CDR3 DNA: TGTGCCAGCAGCGTAGCTTTAGGGGAGCTGTTTTTT. Amino acids: CASSVALGELFF.

This clonotype was seen a few times. The CDR3 sequence: CASSLGQPGITDTQYF. In nucleotides, the CDR3 is TGTGCCAGCAGCTTAGGACAGCCGGGAATCACAGATACGCAGTATTTT. The chain combines TRBV11-2 with TRBJ2-3; D could derive from TRBD1 or TRBD2 (5 bases each). Germline V gene lookup returns CDR1 SGHAT and CDR2 FQNNGV. V was clipped by 1 base and J by 2 bases, with 13 bases between them. The CDR3 contains 16 residues.

This chain links TRBV6-6 with TRBJ1-5; possibly TRBD1 for D (6 bases). With 2 bases removed from V and 10 bases from J, the gap between germline ends came to 21 bases. Germline CDR1 is MNHNY and CDR2 is SVGAGI (reference sequence). This CDR3 has 16 residues. In DNA form, the CDR3 reads TGTGCCAGCAGTTACGGGGGGCAGAGCTCAATCAGCCCCCAGCATTTT. Its translation is CASSYGGQSSISPQHF.

V usage is TRBV11-2 and J usage is TRBJ1-1; unclear D gene. The CDR3 extends over 14 amino acids. V lost 3 bases and J lost 2, with 10 bases in between. From germline, CDR1 is SGHAT and CDR2 FQNNGV. CDR3 amino acids: CASSFGLSNTEAFF. CDR3 coding DNA: TGTGCCAGCAGCTTCGGGCTGAGTAACACTGAAGCTTTCTTT.

The rearrangement joins TRBV6-6 to TRBJ2-7; TRBD2 matches at 11 bases. The germline gives CDR1 MNHNY, CDR2 SVGAGI (reference sequence). V gave up 6 bases and J gave up 7 bases; unmatched junction bases: 11. The CDR3 covers 15 residues. DNA of the CDR3: TGTGCCAGCAGCCCGACTAGCGGGGTTTTTCGGGAGCAGTACTTC. Its protein is CASSPTSGVFREQYF.

This clonotype was found a few times. The chain combines TRBV7-2 with TRBJ2-7; D remains unclear. CDR1 SGHTA and CDR2 FQGNSA come from the germline V gene. Trimming took 5 bases from V and 2 from J, leaving 4 bases between them. The length of the CDR3 is 11 residues. The CDR3 DNA follows: TGTGCCAGCAGCCGAGCCTACGAGCAGTACGTC. Residues: CASSRAYEQYV.

This clonotype was seen a few times. The chain combines TRBV12-3 or TRBV12-4 with TRBJ2-5; a possible D gene is TRBD2 (6 bases). Trimming shortened V by 5 bases and J by 2 bases, and 12 bases separated the two germline ends. This CDR3 has 14 amino acids. The CDR3 is CASSGGSEQETQYF. For the CDR3, the DNA is TGTGCCAGCAGTGGGGGGTCGGAGCAAGAGACCCAGTACTTC.

This clonotype was recorded only once. The rearrangement links TRBV6-1 to TRBJ2-7; 10 nucleotides agree with TRBD2. The CDR3 sequence is 15 residues long. With V trimmed by 6 bases and J by 3 bases, 8 bases remained unmatched. Germline V gene sequence: CDR1 MNHNS, CDR2 SASEGT. CDR3 DNA sequence: TGTGCCAGCAGGGGGGCCCTAGCGGGAGACTACGAGCAGTACTTC. Translation: CASRGALAGDYEQYF.

The rearrangement uses TRBV6-5 and TRBJ2-2, with D possibly TRBD2 on 6 matching bases. Trimming left V 0 bases short and J 6 bases short, with 14 bases between. The CDR3 covers 16 residues. The germline V gene encodes CDR1 MNHEY and CDR2 SVGAGI. CDR3 loop: CASSYSSGVGPGELFF. CDR3 DNA: TGTGCCAGCAGTTACTCTTCGGGGGTGGGCCCCGGGGAGCTGTTTTTT.

This clonotype has just a few counts. This chain uses TRBV5-1 with TRBJ2-7, with a tentative D call TRBD1 (5 bases). V lost 0 bases, J lost 4 bases, and 14 bases lay in between. This CDR3 has 15 amino acids. Germline values: CDR1 SGHRS, CDR2 YFSETQ. CDR3 sequence: CASSLASGSGYEQYF. CDR3 in DNA: TGCGCCAGCAGCTTGGCCTCAGGGTCGGGTTACGAGCAGTACTTC.

The chain couples TRBV9 to TRBJ2-1, with 7 positions matching TRBD1. The CDR3 covers 13 residues. With V trimmed by 2 bases and J by 6 bases, 2 bases remained unmatched. Germline CDR1 SGDLS, CDR2 YYNGEE. The CDR3 DNA is TGTGCCAGCAGCGTTGGGACAGTCAATGAGCAGTTCTTC. Residues: CASSVGTVNEQFF.